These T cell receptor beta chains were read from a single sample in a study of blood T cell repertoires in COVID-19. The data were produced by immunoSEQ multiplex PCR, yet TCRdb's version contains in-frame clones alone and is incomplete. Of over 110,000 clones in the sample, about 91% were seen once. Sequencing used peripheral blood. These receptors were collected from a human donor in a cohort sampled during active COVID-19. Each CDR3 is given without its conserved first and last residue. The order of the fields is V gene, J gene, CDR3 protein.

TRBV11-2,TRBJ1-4,ASSLPRQGAHEKLF
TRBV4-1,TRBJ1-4,ASSQDGTGSGEKLF
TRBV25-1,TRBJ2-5,ASSDRGRQRETQY
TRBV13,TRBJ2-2,ASSLRTSRTGELF
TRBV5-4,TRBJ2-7,ASSFLGAVHEQY
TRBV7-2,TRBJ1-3,ASSLVAGTGNTIY
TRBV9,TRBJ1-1,ASSAGTGVTEAF
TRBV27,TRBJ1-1,ASSFGQPREAF
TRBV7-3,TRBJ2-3,ASSSGGSSTDTQY
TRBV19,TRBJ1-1,ASSIGDRTNTEAF
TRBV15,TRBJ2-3,ATSRGLVGTDTQY
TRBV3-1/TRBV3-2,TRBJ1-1,ASSQGDTRNTEAF
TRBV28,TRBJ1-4,ASAPARGWANEKLF
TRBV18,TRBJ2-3,ASSPSGGDTDTQY
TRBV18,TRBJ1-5,ASSPGTGGNQPQH
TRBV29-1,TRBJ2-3,SVATGASTDTQY
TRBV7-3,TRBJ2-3,ASSASLAGYQY
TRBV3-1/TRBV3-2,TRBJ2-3,ASSLSGSTDTQY
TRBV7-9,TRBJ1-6,ASSTRAGTGRSPLH
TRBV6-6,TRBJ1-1,ASSLDLRQEAF
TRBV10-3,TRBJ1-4,AISDRGEKLF
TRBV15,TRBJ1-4,ATSTPRREKLF
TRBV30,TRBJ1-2,AWSATDTLSDDYT
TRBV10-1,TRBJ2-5,ASRATPAPSETQY
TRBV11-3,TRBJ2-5,ASSRDTTRQETQY
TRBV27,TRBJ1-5,ASRPGTGRYYSNQPQH
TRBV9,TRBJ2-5,ASGTTGETQY
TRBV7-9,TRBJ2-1,ASSSRAARGGSGEQF
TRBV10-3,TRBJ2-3,AISESYGGSTDTQY
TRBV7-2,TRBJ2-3,ASSLAARGASTDTQY
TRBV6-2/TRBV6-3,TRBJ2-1,ASSRTLAGEAYNEQF
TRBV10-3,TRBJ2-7,AIRRDSGSYEQY
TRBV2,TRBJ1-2,ASSVGGSNYGYT
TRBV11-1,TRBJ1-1,ASSPLRTTSTEAF
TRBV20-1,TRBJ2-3,SARDRNTQY
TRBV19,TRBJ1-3,ASSVTGGLSGNTIY
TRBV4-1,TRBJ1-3,ASSQDWRGHTIY
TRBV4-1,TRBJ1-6,ASSQDPPGEGSPLH
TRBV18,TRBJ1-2,ASSPTRDGGGYT
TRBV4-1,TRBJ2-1,ASSQGPGENEQF
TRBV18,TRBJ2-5,ASSPYILYSSQETQY
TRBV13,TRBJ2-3,ASSRRTGRFVRFTDTQY
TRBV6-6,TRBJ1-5,ASSYDGGNQPQH